This passage covers 11 T cell receptor beta chains from one sample sequenced in a study of T-cell reconstitution after alpha-beta-depleted transplantation in children. Preparation of the TCRbeta library used unique molecular identifiers. TCRdb analysed the PCR reads with MiXCR anew, one entry per CDR3 protein. Among around 960,000 distinct CDR3 sequences listed, roughly 29% were seen once. The specimen was PBMCs, mostly from graft donor cells, collected 360 days after TCRalphabeta/CD19-depleted stem cell transplant. These receptor sequences come from a boy younger than two who had a stem cell transplant for SCID, so the T cells may come from the graft donor.

This clonotype was recorded a few times. The chain couples TRBV6-5 to TRBJ2-7; tentatively, D is TRBD1 (6 bases). Per the germline V gene, CDR1 is MNHEY and CDR2 is SVGAGI. The V end lost 0 bases, the J end lost 0 bases, and 9 bases lay between the germline ends. The CDR3 length is 15 residues. The CDR3 nucleotides read TGTGCCAGCAGTTACTCGGGACACCTCTCCTACGAGCAGTACTTC. Protein sequence: CASSYSGHLSYEQYF.

This chain links TRBV7-2 with TRBJ2-7; unclear D gene. CDR1 SGHTA and CDR2 FQGNSA come from the germline V gene. The CDR3 contains 14 residues. V was shortened by 2 bases and J by 0 bases, with 8 bases between the two germline ends. In DNA, the CDR3 is TGTGCCAGCAGCTTAAGTATCGCCTCCTACGAGCAGTACTTC. It translates to CASSLSIASYEQYF.

This clonotype was seen just once. The chain employs TRBV10-1 and TRBJ2-5; 11 bases fit TRBD2. The CDR3 spans 15 residues. V trimming: 8 bases; J trimming: 2 bases; junction bases outside the gene matches: 7. From germline, CDR1 is WNHNN and CDR2 SYGVQD (reference sequence). DNA for the CDR3: TGCGCCAGCGGCCGGACTAGCGGGTTACAAGAGACCCAGTACTTC. Amino acids: CASGRTSGLQETQYF.

The chain is built from TRBV5-6 and TRBJ2-3; D is unresolved. V was clipped by 1 base and J by 5 bases, with 23 bases between them. The CDR3 is 18 residues long. The germline gives CDR1 SGHDT, CDR2 YYEEEE. CDR3 region: CASSLYLGGVGGRDTQYF. The CDR3 DNA reads TGTGCCAGCAGCTTGTACCTCGGTGGCGTCGGTGGTAGAGATACGCAGTATTTT.

The chain links TRBV5-1 to TRBJ1-4; D gene uncertain. The germline V gene has CDR1 SGHRS and CDR2 YFSETQ. V lost 0 bases, J lost 6 bases, and 6 bases lay in between. This CDR3 has 13 residues. The CDR3 region has the DNA TGCGCCAGCAGCTTGGCGGTGGATGAAAAACTGTTTTTT. Its protein is CASSLAVDEKLFF.

The chain joins TRBV5-1 to TRBJ2-7; D is possibly TRBD2 (6 bases). The CDR3 loop spans 16 amino acids. Germline V lookup: CDR1 SGHRS, CDR2 YFSETQ. V lost 0 bases and J lost 6, with 19 bases in between. The CDR3 bases are TGCGCCAGCAGCTTGGCCGGGGGACGGAGGGCCTCCGAGCAGTACTTC. Protein product: CASSLAGGRRASEQYF.

This clonotype was seen at least ten times. This chain uses TRBV3-1 with TRBJ2-1; TRBD2 aligns across 12 bases. The CDR3 extends over 17 amino acids. J lost 4 bases, V lost 1 base, and 5 bases had no gene match. CDR1 and CDR2 (germline): LGHDT, YNNKEL (reference sequence). This CDR3 reads CASSQVSGTSGYNEQFF. CDR3 nucleotides: TGTGCCAGCAGCCAAGTCTCCGGGACTAGCGGGTACAATGAGCAGTTCTTC.

V and J are TRBV20-1 and TRBJ2-7; TRBD1 aligns across 11 bases. The germline V gene encodes CDR1 DFQATT and CDR2 SNEGSKA (reference sequence). V lost 3 bases and J lost 3; bases outside the gene matches: 4. The CDR3 is made up of 14 amino acids. The CDR3 nucleotides are TGCAGTGCTAGCTCCGGGACAGGGGGCTACGAGCAGTACTTC. It codes for CSASSGTGGYEQYF.

This clonotype was seen more than once but under ten times. The chain joins TRBV7-2 to TRBJ2-3; D uncertain. Germline V gene sequence: CDR1 SGHTA, CDR2 FQGNSA. The CDR3 contains 14 residues. V was clipped by 3 bases and J by 2 bases, with 9 bases between them. CDR3 amino acids: CASSFIEATDTQYF. The CDR3 region has the DNA TGTGCCAGCAGCTTCATAGAGGCCACAGATACGCAGTATTTT.

The chain joins TRBV20-1 to TRBJ2-1; 14 nucleotides line up with TRBD2. The CDR3 is 19 residues long. The trim removed 2 bases at V and 4 bases at J, leaving 13 bases unmatched. Germline CDR1 and CDR2: DFQATT and SNEGSKA (reference sequence). The CDR3 DNA sequence: TGCAGTGCTAGAACGACGACTAGCGGGGGGGCCCTCTGGTACAATGAGCAGTTCTTC. Translated, it gives CSARTTTSGGALWYNEQFF.

This clonotype was detected only a few times. J is TRBJ2-2 and V is TRBV4-3; no reliable D call. Germline V gene data show CDR1 as LGHNA and CDR2 as YSLEER. This CDR3 comprises 14 residues. V was pared by 0 bases and J by 6 bases, with 8 bases between. The CDR3 here is CASSQEPAAGELFF. DNA of the CDR3: TGCGCCAGCAGCCAAGAACCCGCCGCCGGGGAGCTGTTTTTT.